The next 24 T cell receptor beta chains were all read from a single sample in a study of regulatory T cells in long-lasting Graves disease. Time point reported: newly diagnosed GD, antithyroid drugs for less than 3 months. The TCR library was prepared using RNA isolated from PBMCs. To make TCR beta libraries, researchers used iRepertoire HTBI primers and Arm-PCR of CDR3 regions. TCRdb re-derived calls from the multiplex PCR reads in MiXCR, one entry per CDR3 protein. This table holds 400,000 to 500,000 distinct CDR3 sequences, around 17% found once. The sample also formed part of further work on T cells in Graves' hyperthyroidism and ophthalmopathy.

Source: peripheral blood mononuclear cells (PBMCs), taken at new diagnosis, from a patient treated with antithyroid drugs. The receptors originated from a woman younger than 30 with Graves disease.

To note about this clonotype: A single base separates this from a much larger clone, so it may be a read error. The CDR3 loop is CSVVAGRYEQYF. The DNA of the CDR3 is TGCAGCGTTGTCGCGGGACGGTACGAGCAGTACTTC. The chain carries TRBV29-1 and TRBJ2-7; D perhaps matches TRBD2 (6 bases). Per the germline V gene, CDR1 is SQVTM and CDR2 is ANQGSEA. The CDR3 length is 12 residues. Trimming removed 4 bases at V and 4 bases at J, with 11 bases between.

At least ten counts were recorded for this clonotype. V gene TRBV5-4 combines with J gene TRBJ2-1; 8 bases agree with TRBD2. The V gene's germline CDR1 is SGHNT and CDR2 YYREEE (reference sequence). V lost 3 bases and J lost 6; bases outside the gene matches: 8. This CDR3 contains 15 residues. CDR3 sequence reads: CASSSPGTRLNEQFF. CDR3 in DNA: TGTGCCAGCAGCTCCCCCGGGACTAGACTCAATGAGCAGTTCTTC.

At least ten counts were recorded for this clonotype. V usage is TRBV28 and J usage is TRBJ2-1; 10 bases are a match to TRBD2. The CDR3 loop spans 16 amino acids. Per germline, CDR1 MDHEN and CDR2 SYDVKM. J was trimmed by 2 bases and V by 2 bases; bases with no gene match: 3. DNA for the CDR3: TGTGCCAGCAGTTTACTACTAGCGGGAACCTACAATGAGCAGTTCTTC. This sequence encodes CASSLLLAGTYNEQFF.

This clonotype was recorded many times. J is TRBJ1-5 and V is TRBV28; 8 bases line up with TRBD1. The V gene end was trimmed by 4 bases and the J gene end by 3 bases; junction bases not matched to a gene: 14. The germline gives CDR1 MDHEN, CDR2 SYDVKM. The CDR3 runs to 18 residues. CDR3 protein: CASSSPFHSDRDNQPQHF. CDR3 nucleotides: TGTGCCAGCAGTTCCCCGTTTCACTCGGACAGGGACAATCAGCCCCAGCATTTT.

The chain has TRBV20-1 and TRBJ2-7; D not resolved. Germline assignment: CDR1 DFQATT and CDR2 SNEGSKA (reference sequence). V shed 0 bases and J shed 0 bases, with 6 bases lying between them. The CDR3 length is 13 residues. The CDR3 DNA reads as TGCAGTGCTAGAGATCACAGCTCCTACGAGCAGTACTTC. Translation gives CSARDHSSYEQYF.

This clonotype was recorded many times. Being one base from a much bigger clone, this may be a read error. The gene calls are TRBV3-1 and TRBJ2-7; perhaps TRBD2 as D (5 bases). The CDR3 is 14 residues long. Germline V gene sequence: CDR1 LGHDT, CDR2 YNNKEL (reference sequence). Here the CDR3 reads CASNQGGTSYEQYF. CDR3 DNA: TGTGCCAGCAACCAAGGAGGCACCTCCTACGAGCAGTACTTC.

There are a few counts of this clonotype. The chain employs TRBV27 and TRBJ1-4; D is unresolved. V gave up 8 bases and J gave up 8 bases, with 18 bases separating them. This CDR3 is built from 14 residues. Germline CDR1 and CDR2: MNHEY and SMNVEV (reference sequence). Here the CDR3 reads CASAPDNWEEKLFF. The CDR3, as DNA: TGTGCCAGCGCCCCTGATAATTGGGAGGAAAAACTGTTTTTT. Full variable domain (outside the CDR3, taken from reference TRBV27 and TRBJ1-4): EAQVTQNPRYLITVTGKKLTVTCSQNMNHEYMSWYRQDPGLGLRQIYYSMNVEVTDKGDVPEGYKVSRKEKRNFPLILESPSPNQTSLYFCASAPDNWEEKLFFGSGTQLSVL.

Many counts were recorded for this clonotype. The chain links TRBV20-1 to TRBJ2-1; TRBD2 matches 11 bases. Per germline, CDR1 DFQATT and CDR2 SNEGSKA (reference sequence). The CDR3 has 15 residues. The junction had 14 bases not matched to a gene; V was cut back by 8 bases and J by 8 bases. CDR3 bases: TGCAGTACTTTACTAGCGGGAGTATCCCTCGATGAGCAGTTCTTC. It encodes CSTLLAGVSLDEQFF.

The J gene is TRBJ2-5, the V gene TRBV2; 8 nucleotides agree with TRBD2. The germline CDR1 and CDR2 sequences are SNHLY and FYNNEI. The CDR3 runs 15 residues. CDR3 protein: CVKPAGVSEGETQYF. CDR3 coding DNA: TGTGTAAAGCCAGCGGGAGTTTCTGAGGGAGAGACCCAGTACTTC.

This clonotype showed up many times. The rearrangement joins TRBV7-2 to TRBJ2-3; TRBD2 is a possible D gene (6 bases). Germline values: CDR1 SGHTA, CDR2 FQGNSA. This CDR3 spans 15 amino acids. Trimming took 5 bases from V and 5 from J, leaving 17 bases between them. Here the CDR3 reads CASSVLATTGDTQYF. The CDR3 coding sequence is TGTGCCAGCAGCGTACTAGCTACCACGGGAGATACGCAGTATTTT.

The sample holds many counts of this clonotype. The chain carries TRBV13 and TRBJ1-2; no clear D. Trimming cost V 0 bases and J 0 bases, with 8 bases left between them. CDR1 PRHDT and CDR2 FYEKMQ come from the germline V gene (reference sequence). The CDR3 runs to 15 residues. The CDR3 region has the DNA TGTGCCAGCAGCTTAGGGACCTATTCTAACTATGGCTACACCTTC. This gives the protein CASSLGTYSNYGYTF.

The chain's CDR3 is CASSSTQYEQYF. Written as DNA, the CDR3 is TGCGCCAGCAGCTCCACCCAGTACGAGCAGTACTTC. This chain connects TRBV5-1 to TRBJ2-7; the D is unclear. V lost 3 bases and J lost 4, with 8 bases in between. CDR3 length: 12 residues. The germline V gene encodes CDR1 SGHRS and CDR2 YFSETQ.

The chain carries TRBV27 and TRBJ2-7; 8 bases line up with TRBD2. Germline V lookup: CDR1 MNHEY, CDR2 SMNVEV (reference sequence). After removal of 6 bases from V and 7 bases from J, the junction contained 14 bases not matched to a gene. The CDR3 is 15 amino acids. CDR3 nucleotide sequence: TGTGCCAGCAGGAGGGAAGCGGGGGACTACGATGAGCAGTACTTC. Translating gives CASRREAGDYDEQYF.

V and J are TRBV20-1 and TRBJ2-3, with TRBD2 matching 12 bases. Germline lookup yields CDR1 DFQATT and CDR2 SNEGSKA (reference sequence). The trim removed 5 bases at V and 4 bases at J, leaving 7 bases unmatched. This CDR3 is built from 15 residues. This CDR3 is CSARLPSGGADTQYF. In DNA, the CDR3 is TGCAGTGCTCGTCTTCCTAGCGGGGGGGCAGATACGCAGTATTTT.

This clonotype was counted many times. The genes are TRBV25-1 and TRBJ2-7; 8 bases are shared with TRBD1. J gave up 4 bases and V 8 bases, and 7 bases lay outside the gene matches. Germline V gives CDR1 MGHDK, CDR2 SYGVNS. The CDR3 contains 13 residues. The CDR3 nucleotides read TGTGCCAGCCCCGAAGGACAGGGTTACGAGCAGTACTTC. Translating gives CASPEGQGYEQYF.

This clonotype was seen more than once but under ten times. This sequence joins TRBV10-3 and TRBJ1-2, with TRBD1 matching 8 bases. With V trimmed by 4 bases and J by 2 bases, 6 bases remained unmatched. The CDR3 runs to 15 residues. Per the germline V gene, CDR1 is ENHRY and CDR2 is SYGVKD. In DNA form, the CDR3 reads TGTGCCATCAGTGGAAACAGGGGGGGGAACTATGGCTACACCTTC. Translated, it gives CAISGNRGGNYGYTF.

The chain carries TRBV11-2 and TRBJ2-6; perhaps D is TRBD1 or TRBD2 (5 bases each). The germline gives CDR1 SGHAT, CDR2 FQNNGV. The CDR3 sequence is 16 residues long. The V and J ends lost 5 bases and 4 bases respectively, with 15 bases between them. CDR3 residues: CASSPPLGTGANVLTF. The CDR3 DNA reads TGTGCCAGCAGCCCCCCCTTGGGGACCGGGGCCAACGTCCTGACTTTC.

In regard to this clonotype: It may be a read error: a sequence one base away is much more abundant. The gene calls are TRBV4-2 and TRBJ2-2; 8 bases are shared with TRBD2. V gave up 3 bases and J gave up 6 bases; unmatched junction bases: 6. Germline V gene lookup returns CDR1 LGHNA and CDR2 YNFKEQ. The CDR3 consists of 15 residues. CDR3 bases: TGTGCCAGCAGCCAGGAAAATAGCGGGGCCGGGGAGCTGTTTTTT. It specifies CASSQENSGAGELFF.

This clonotype appeared many times. This chain joins TRBV5-5 and TRBJ1-1, with D unresolved. Trimming took off 4 bases at V and 3 bases at J, with 13 bases between the two ends. The CDR3 sequence is 14 residues long. Germline V gene lookup returns CDR1 SGHKS and CDR2 YYEKEE (reference sequence). The CDR3 here is CASSPSPGDTEAFF. In DNA, the CDR3 is TGTGCCAGCAGCCCAAGTCCGGGCGACACTGAAGCTTTCTTT. The variable domain in full, with the rest retrieved from reference TRBV5-5 and TRBJ1-1, is DAGVTQSPTHLIKTRGQQVTLRCSPISGHKSVSWYQQVLGQGPQFIFQYYEKEERGRGNFPDRFSARQFPNYSSELNVNALLLGDSALYLCASSPSPGDTEAFFGQGTRLTVV.

V is TRBV28 and J is TRBJ1-2; no definite D call. V was clipped by 7 bases and J by 4 bases, with 10 bases between them. The CDR3 covers 12 residues. The V gene's germline CDR1 is MDHEN and CDR2 SYDVKM. This CDR3 is CASNGEVYGYTF. CDR3 in DNA: TGTGCCAGCAACGGGGAGGTCTATGGCTACACCTTC.

This clonotype was counted a few times. The chain is built from TRBV11-2 and TRBJ1-5; no clear D gene. This CDR3 region has 14 residues. Germline V CDR1 and CDR2: SGHAT, FQNNGV. V was cut by 2 bases and J by 1 base, with 6 bases left in between. CDR3 DNA sequence: TGTGCCAGCAGCTTAACGACCAGCAATCAGCCCCAGCATTTT. It yields the protein CASSLTTSNQPQHF.

Worth noting for this clonotype: A read error may explain this, as a much larger clone is one base away. The chain uses TRBV5-5 and TRBJ1-1; possible D gene TRBD1, 6 bases. The germline V and J ends were trimmed by 5 bases and 3 bases, with 11 bases remaining between them. The CDR3 has 13 amino acids. Germline CDR1 SGHKS, CDR2 YYEKEE (reference sequence). This CDR3 reads CASSQQGDTEAFF. DNA for the CDR3: TGTGCCAGCAGTCAACAGGGAGACACTGAAGCTTTCTTT.

This clonotype was counted many times. The rearrangement uses TRBV28 and TRBJ2-1, with 12 bases matching TRBD2. J gave up 8 bases and V 6 bases, and 14 bases lay outside the gene matches. CDR1 is MDHEN, CDR2 SYDVKM, per germline. This CDR3 comprises 17 residues. CDR3 loop: CASSNARLAGENDEQFF. CDR3 DNA: TGTGCCAGCAGCAATGCCAGACTAGCGGGAGAGAACGATGAGCAGTTCTTC.

The chain carries TRBV19 and TRBJ2-7; TRBD1 matches 7 bases. The junction had 10 bases not matched to a gene; V was cut back by 6 bases and J by 2 bases. Germline V CDR1 and CDR2: LNHDA, SQIVND (reference sequence). The CDR3 totals 15 residues. The CDR3 DNA sequence: TGTGCCAGTAGCCGTTCAGAGGGACAGACCTACGAGCAGTACTTC. It encodes CASSRSEGQTYEQYF.